The 23 T cell receptor beta chains below were found in one sample sequenced in a study of blood T cell repertoires in COVID-19. Assay used: immunoSEQ multiplex PCR; TCRdb lists only in-frame clones, some missing. The data show around 450,000 clones, roughly 89% seen once. Sample: peripheral blood. These receptors originate from a woman in her 30s with acute or convalescent COVID-19.

To note about this clone: The sample has other DNA sequences that encode this CDR3 too. This sequence joins TRBV3-1 (or the pseudogene TRBV3-2) and TRBJ2-3; a weak D match, TRBD2 (5 bases). The germline V gene encodes CDR1 LGHDT and CDR2 YNNKEL (reference sequence). The V end was cut by 3 bases, the J end by 1 base, with 5 bases between. CDR3 length equals 13 residues. The CDR3 coding sequence is TGTGCCAGCAGCCAGCGGGGCACAGATACGCAGTATTTT. It yields the protein CASSQRGTDTQYF.

The CDR3 is CASSQDRSGQINYGYTF. The CDR3, as DNA: TGTGCCAGCAGCCAAGATCGATCAGGACAGATTAACTATGGCTACACCTTC. This chain joins TRBV4-2 and TRBJ1-2; maybe TRBD1 (6 bases). Trimming took 0 bases from V and 1 from J, leaving 15 bases between them. The length of the CDR3 is 17 residues. Germline CDR1 reads LGHNA; CDR2 reads YNFKEQ.

The V and J genes are TRBV5-1 and TRBJ2-6; no clear D gene. This CDR3 spans 17 amino acids. Germline V gene lookup returns CDR1 SGHRS and CDR2 YFSETQ. The germline V and J ends were trimmed by 0 bases and 0 bases, with 10 bases remaining between them. CDR3 sequence (DNA): TGCGCCAGCAGCTTGGGACATCAAGCCTCTGGGGCCAACGTCCTGACTTTC. It specifies CASSLGHQASGANVLTF.

This clone was detected once. The V gene is TRBV4-1, the J gene TRBJ2-3, with D perhaps TRBD2 (6 bases). The CDR3 has 13 amino acids. Germline assignment: CDR1 MGHRA and CDR2 YSYEKL. The V end lost 3 bases, the J end lost 4 bases, and 8 bases lay between the germline ends. CDR3 residues: CASSQREADTQYF. The CDR3 bases are TGCGCCAGCAGCCAGAGGGAGGCAGATACGCAGTATTTT.

Details on this clone: A read error likely explains this, since a far larger clone differs by one base. This sequence joins TRBV2 and TRBJ1-1, with a weak D call TRBD1 (5 bases). This CDR3 contains 13 residues. V lost 6 bases and J lost 1, with 9 bases in between. CDR1 is SNHLY, CDR2 FYNNEI, per germline. CDR3 nucleotide sequence: TGTGCCAGCAGACAGACAGAGAACACTGAAGCTTTCTTT. Its protein product is CASRQTENTEAFF.

The chain uses TRBV19 and TRBJ1-4; 7 nucleotides match TRBD1. The CDR3 has 14 amino acids. With 5 bases clipped from V and 8 bases from J, the junction kept 8 bases outside the gene matches. From germline, CDR1 is LNHDA and CDR2 SQIVND (reference sequence). CDR3 nucleotides: TGTGCCAGTAGTCGCAGGGGGGACTGGGAAAAACTGTTTTTT. Translating it yields CASSRRGDWEKLFF.

This CDR3 is CATSGQSNYGYTF. The DNA for the CDR3 is TGTGCCACTTCGGGACAGTCGAACTATGGCTACACCTTC. The chain uses TRBV15 and TRBJ1-2; 7 bases line up with TRBD1. The length of the CDR3 is 13 residues. The ends lost 9 bases at V and 2 bases at J; junction bases unmatched: 6. Per the germline V gene, CDR1 is LNHNV and CDR2 is YYDKDF (reference sequence).

This clone was observed a few times. V is TRBV12-5 and J is TRBJ2-1, with 8 bases matching TRBD1. The CDR3 consists of 16 residues. Germline loops: CDR1 LGHNT, CDR2 FRNRAP. The V segment lost 4 bases and the J segment 4 bases; nucleotides outside the gene matches: 9. The CDR3 sequence is CASGSSRDRSYNEQFF. The CDR3 DNA reads as TGTGCTAGTGGTTCCTCCCGGGACAGGAGTTACAATGAGCAGTTCTTC.

The chain joins TRBV7-9 to TRBJ1-2, with TRBD1 matching 9 bases. The V and J ends lost 5 bases and 7 bases, in that order; junction bases with no gene match: 8. The CDR3 runs 14 residues. Germline CDR1 reads SEHNR; CDR2 reads FQNEAQ (reference sequence). In DNA form, the CDR3 reads TGTGCCAGCAGCGACCGGGACAGGGTTAGTGGCTACACCTTC. Its translation: CASSDRDRVSGYTF.

This clone was seen just once. The chain joins TRBV30 to TRBJ1-1, with D hard to call. CDR1 GTSNPN and CDR2 SVGIG come from the germline V gene (reference sequence). The V and J ends lost 0 bases and 1 base respectively, with 6 bases between them. The CDR3 totals 13 residues. In nucleotides, the CDR3 is TGTGCCTGGAGTGTGCCAGAGAACACTGAAGCTTTCTTT. Translating gives CAWSVPENTEAFF.

The V call is TRBV3-1 (or the pseudogene TRBV3-2), the J call TRBJ2-7; D is undetermined. This CDR3 spans 11 amino acids. The V end was cut by 3 bases, the J end by 5 bases, with 5 bases between. CDR1 is LGHDT, CDR2 YNNKEL, per germline (reference sequence). DNA of the CDR3: TGTGCCAGCAGCCACGGTAACGAGCAGTACTTC. This gives the protein CASSHGNEQYF.

The V call is TRBV7-9, the J call TRBJ2-7; D possibly corresponds to TRBD1 (6 bases). CDR1 is SEHNR, CDR2 FQNEAQ, per germline (reference sequence). V was cut by 3 bases and J by 3 bases, with 18 bases left in between. This CDR3 has 16 residues. The CDR3 reads CASSFGSGQRNYEQYF. The CDR3 DNA sequence: TGTGCCAGCAGCTTTGGTTCAGGACAGAGAAACTACGAGCAGTACTTC. Based on the CDR3 plus reference TRBV7-9 and TRBJ2-7, the full variable domain is DTGVSQNPRHKITKRGQNVTFRCDPISEHNRLYWYRQTLGQGPEFLTYFQNEAQLEKSRLLSDRFSAERPKGSFSTLEIQRTEQGDSAMYLCASSFGSGQRNYEQYFGPGTRLTVT.

The chain joins TRBV27 to TRBJ1-6; possibly TRBD1 for D (6 bases). The ends were cut back, 7 bases at V and 5 bases at J, with 15 bases in the middle. Germline V gene data show CDR1 as MNHEY and CDR2 as SMNVEV (reference sequence). The CDR3 has 15 residues. The CDR3 nucleotides read TGTGCCAGCACCCTGCGCCGACAGGATAATTCACCCCTCCACTTT. Protein sequence: CASTLRRQDNSPLHF.

This clone was seen only once. The genes are TRBV11-1 and TRBJ2-1, with 11 nucleotides matching TRBD1. V was clipped by 5 bases and J by 4 bases; unmatched bases: 1. Per germline, CDR1 SGHAT and CDR2 FQDESV (reference sequence). The CDR3 runs 14 residues. CDR3 DNA: TGTGCCAGCAGCCGGGACAGGGGGTACAATGAGCAGTTCTTC. Translation gives CASSRDRGYNEQFF. Variable domain in full (rest from reference TRBV11-1 and TRBJ2-1): EAEVAQSPRYKITEKSQAVAFWCDPISGHATLYWYRQILGQGPELLVQFQDESVVDDSQLPKDRFSAERLKGVDSTLKIQPAELGDSAMYLCASSRDRGYNEQFFGPGTRLTVL.

The V gene is TRBV5-1, the J gene TRBJ2-7; 9 bases map to TRBD1. With 5 bases clipped from V and 5 bases from J, the junction kept 5 bases outside the gene matches. CDR3 length: 13 amino acids. The germline CDR1 and CDR2 sequences are SGHRS and YFSETQ. CDR3 sequence: CASRGDREHEQYF. The CDR3, as DNA: TGCGCCAGCAGGGGGGACAGGGAACACGAGCAGTACTTC. The whole variable domain, remainder taken from reference TRBV5-1 and TRBJ2-7, is KAGVTQTPRYLIKTRGQQVTLSCSPISGHRSVSWYQQTPGQGLQFLFEYFSETQRNKGNFPGRFSGRQFSNSRSEMNVSTLELGDSALYLCASRGDREHEQYFGPGTRLTVT.

The V call is TRBV28, the J call TRBJ1-5; 7 bases match TRBD1. With 5 bases clipped from V and 6 bases from J, the junction kept 13 bases outside the gene matches. CDR3 size: 16 residues. CDR1 MDHEN and CDR2 SYDVKM come from the germline V gene. The CDR3 is CASSNNRGWRGQPQHF. The CDR3, as DNA: TGTGCCAGCAGTAACAACAGGGGATGGCGAGGTCAGCCCCAGCATTTT. Supplemented by reference TRBV28 and TRBJ1-5, the full variable domain reads DVKVTQSSRYLVKRTGEKVFLECVQDMDHENMFWYRQDPGLGLRLIYFSYDVKMKEKGDIPEGYSVSREKKERFSLILESASTNQTSMYLCASSNNRGWRGQPQHFGDGTRLSIL.

This clone was counted between two and nine times. The gene calls are TRBV10-1 and TRBJ1-1, with a tentative D call TRBD1 (5 bases). Trimming cost V 6 bases and J 3 bases, with 11 bases left between them. CDR3 length: 13 residues. CDR1 is WNHNN, CDR2 SYGVQD, per germline (reference sequence). CDR3 protein: CASRRQLDTEAFF. CDR3 nucleotides: TGCGCCAGCAGAAGACAGCTGGACACTGAAGCTTTCTTT.

The chain uses TRBV6-5 and TRBJ1-2; the D is unclear. This CDR3 is built from 12 residues. V was shortened by 5 bases and J by 4 bases, with 8 bases between the two germline ends. Germline V gene sequence: CDR1 MNHEY, CDR2 SVGAGI. This CDR3 is CASSPDTYGYTF. CDR3 coding DNA: TGTGCCAGCAGTCCCGACACCTATGGCTACACCTTC.

The V call is TRBV6-1, the J call TRBJ1-6, with a possible D match to TRBD1 (5 bases). The V end was cut by 4 bases, the J end by 3 bases, with 13 bases between. Germline loops: CDR1 MNHNS, CDR2 SASEGT. The CDR3 sequence is 16 residues long. The CDR3 reads CASSVLGGDYNSPLHF. CDR3 sequence (DNA): TGTGCCAGCAGTGTACTGGGGGGAGACTATAATTCACCCCTCCACTTT.

This chain links TRBV18 with TRBJ1-1; weak D call: TRBD1 (6 bases). CDR3 size: 12 residues. CDR1 and CDR2 (germline): KGHSH, LQKENI. The ends were cut back, 6 bases at V and 5 bases at J, with 10 bases in the middle. The CDR3 region has the DNA TGTGCCAGCTCGTCCAGGGGAACTGAAGCTTTCTTT. This codes for CASSSRGTEAFF.

V gene TRBV6-5 combines with J gene TRBJ2-7; 9 bases map to TRBD1. The J segment lost 1 base and the V segment lost 4 bases, leaving 5 bases of the junction unmatched. Germline lookup yields CDR1 MNHEY and CDR2 SVGAGI. This CDR3 is 15 amino acids long. CDR3 sequence: CASSLQGAGSYEQYF. As DNA, the CDR3 is TGTGCCAGCAGTTTACAGGGGGCGGGTTCCTACGAGCAGTACTTC.

The chain recombines TRBV4-1 with TRBJ1-6; D is perhaps TRBD1 (5 bases). Trimming stripped 0 bases from V and 4 bases from J, with 16 bases between. This CDR3 comprises 18 residues. Germline-derived CDR1 and CDR2 are MGHRA and YSYEKL. The CDR3 bases are TGCGCCAGCAGCCAAGACCTTGGAGGGGAGAGGTATAATTCACCCCTCCACTTT. Protein: CASSQDLGGERYNSPLHF.

The chain recombines TRBV5-1 with TRBJ2-1, with TRBD1 matching over 8 bases. Trimming took 6 bases from V and 5 from J; bases not matched to a gene: 13. CDR1 and CDR2 (germline): SGHRS, YFSETQ. CDR3 length: 16 residues. DNA for the CDR3: TGCGCCAGCACTTCAGGCCAGGGGGCGGTAAACAATGAGCAGTTCTTC. This gives the protein CASTSGQGAVNNEQFF.